These T cell receptor beta chains were read from a single sample in a study of cytomegalovirus exposure and HLA in healthy donors. Here immunoSEQ multiplex PCR was the method, and the copy in TCRdb shows in-frame clones only, minus some. The repertoire includes around 59,000 clones, roughly 84% of them detected once, and less than 2% sits in the top ten. Sequenced input: PBMCs. These receptors originate from a human donor in good health. Each CDR3 is given with its conserved first and last residue. The D gene is left open where the match is weak. Some rows mark clone size as missing; the rest say once, few, many or name a class of expanded clone.

TRBV27	once	TRBJ1-1	TRBD1	CASSLSTGGSEAFF	TGTGCCAGCAGTTTATCGACAGGGGGCTCTGAAGCTTTCTTT
TRBV7-3	-	TRBJ2-1	TRBD1	CASSPGGTGRWENEQFF	TGTGCCAGCAGCCCTGGGGGGACAGGCCGCTGGGAAAATGAGCAGTTCTTC
TRBV2	-	TRBJ2-3	TRBD2	CASSEGRGGRTDTQYF	TGTGCCAGCAGTGAAGGGCGCGGGGGGCGGACAGATACGCAGTATTTT
TRBV11-1	-	TRBJ2-7	-	CASSFDQGSYEQYF	TGTGCCAGCAGCTTTGATCAGGGGTCCTACGAGCAGTACTTC
TRBV6-4	few	TRBJ2-3	-	CASSGTSSTDTQYF	TGTGCCAGCAGTGGGACATCTAGCACAGATACGCAGTATTTT
TRBV5-1	-	TRBJ2-7	-	CASSFGPYEQYF	TGCGCCAGCAGCTTTGGTCCCTACGAGCAGTACTTC
TRBV7-9	-	TRBJ2-3	TRBD2	CASSLGGVATRSTDTQYF	TGTGCCAGCAGCCTGGGGGGGGTGGCGACTAGAAGCACAGATACGCAGTATTTT
TRBV4-2	-	TRBJ1-2	-	CASSPLHQGTGYGYTF	TGTGCCAGCAGCCCCCTGCACCAGGGAACCGGCTATGGCTACACCTTC
TRBV12-5	-	TRBJ2-1	TRBD2	CASGPSSGGMDEQFF	TGTGCTAGTGGTCCCTCTAGCGGGGGTATGGATGAGCAGTTCTTC
TRBV9	-	TRBJ2-4	TRBD2	CASSGTSGWVRYF	TGTGCCAGCAGCGGGACTAGCGGATGGGTTCGGTACTTC
TRBV7-8	-	TRBJ1-6	-	CASSLGRGSWNSPLHF	TGTGCCAGCAGCTTAGGTCGAGGGTCGTGGAATTCACCCCTCCACTTT
TRBV30	-	TRBJ1-1	-	CAWSRGGVGTEAFF	TGTGCCTGGAGTCGCGGGGGCGTCGGCACTGAAGCTTTCTTT
TRBV5-6	-	TRBJ2-1	TRBD2	CASSSYRGGLAVSYNEQFF	TGTGCCAGCAGCTCGTACCGCGGAGGACTAGCGGTTTCCTACAATGAGCAGTTCTTC
TRBV11-3	-	TRBJ2-1	-	CASSLARASSYNEQFF	TGTGCCAGCAGCTTAGCTAGAGCCAGCTCCTACAATGAGCAGTTCTTC
TRBV7-8	-	TRBJ1-2	TRBD1	CASSHGQGAPSDGYTF	TGTGCCAGCAGCCACGGACAGGGGGCTCCTAGCGATGGCTACACCTTC
TRBV28	-	TRBJ1-2	TRBD1	CASSRIRGPRYGYTF	TGTGCCAGCAGCAGGATCAGGGGGCCTAGATATGGCTACACCTTC
TRBV4-3	-	TRBJ1-3	-	CASSYSTRIHSGNTIYF	TGCGCCAGCAGCTATTCGACAAGGATTCACTCTGGAAACACCATATATTTT